This T cell receptor beta chain was recorded in a study of control samples from healthy donors and cancer patients. Data came from immunoSEQ multiplex PCR; TCRdb stores just in-frame clones and leaves some out. The table shows tens of thousands of clones, with about 85% occurring only once. CDR1 MNHNS and CDR2 SASEGT come from the germline V gene. The CDR3 runs 15 residues. Trimming took 3 bases from V and 4 from J, leaving 13 bases between them. This chain connects TRBV6-1 to TRBJ1-5; possible D gene TRBD1, 5 bases. This receptor was identified in a man aged 25-40 years in good health. The specimen sequenced was blood. CDR3 in amino acids: CASSEMDTMNQPQHF. The CDR3 region has the DNA TGTGCCAGCAGTGAGATGGACACAATGAATCAGCCCCAGCATTTT.